These T cell receptor beta chains were read from a single sample in a study of blood T cell repertoires in COVID-19. Libraries were prepared by immunoSEQ multiplex PCR; TCRdb keeps only in-frame clonotypes and omits some of them. This sample yields about 78,000 clones, of which roughly nine tenths are seen a single time; roughly 5.3% belongs to the top ten. Material: peripheral blood. The origin of the receptors is an elderly woman with active or convalescent COVID-19. Each CDR3 is given with its conserved first and last residue.

cdr3_aa: CASSRQGAVRNQPQHF; v_call: TRBV6-2/TRBV6-3
cdr3_aa: CASSLSSGANVLTF; v_call: TRBV7-2
cdr3_aa: CASSLTGEGTQYF; v_call: TRBV11-2
cdr3_aa: CASSPGTAAATGGNEQFF; v_call: TRBV18
cdr3_aa: CASSPGTSGRGETQYF; v_call: TRBV5-1
cdr3_aa: CASSLYTGNYGYTF; v_call: TRBV28
cdr3_aa: CASSLDDRVEGYTF; v_call: TRBV5-1
cdr3_aa: CASSPGEGGYTF; v_call: TRBV7-8
cdr3_aa: CASSKGLSGGTDTQYF; v_call: TRBV2
cdr3_aa: CASSYSPSGHPRAEAFF; v_call: TRBV6-2/TRBV6-3
cdr3_aa: CASSSNTDTQYF; v_call: TRBV28
cdr3_aa: CASSLIGSGGSRDTQYF; v_call: TRBV3-1/TRBV3-2
cdr3_aa: CASSLIAGGTGRTGELFF; v_call: TRBV7-3
cdr3_aa: CASSLETSWETQYF; v_call: TRBV5-1
cdr3_aa: CASSPGVLAAYEQYF; v_call: TRBV5-4
cdr3_aa: CAIREGGAYEQYF; v_call: TRBV10-3
cdr3_aa: CAWIIPGVGAYGYTF; v_call: TRBV30
cdr3_aa: CASSIIGTDQPQHF; v_call: TRBV19
cdr3_aa: CASSPVGGTFNYGYTF; v_call: TRBV7-6
cdr3_aa: CASSVVDRGTGNTIYF; v_call: TRBV9
cdr3_aa: CASSDRDRGREKLFF; v_call: TRBV7-9
cdr3_aa: CSASGDSNQPQHF; v_call: TRBV20-1